These T cell receptor beta chains were read from a single sample in a study of blood T cell repertoires in COVID-19. Clones were sequenced by immunoSEQ multiplex PCR, and TCRdb holds only the in-frame ones, with some missing. The repertoire includes around 160,000 clones, 75% to 85% of them detected once, and 8% to 9% sits in the top ten. Sequencing was carried out using peripheral blood. These receptors all come from a human donor with acute or convalescent COVID-19. The donor label of this sample is uncertain. The CDR3 runs from the conserved cysteine through the conserved F or W. A D gene is named only where the DNA matches it firmly. Part of the rows lack a size; the others show once, few, many or a class for expanded clones.

TRBV2	NA	16	TRBJ1-3	NA	CASSEGGPRTGNTIYF	TGTGCCAGCAGTGAAGGCGGCCCAAGAACTGGAAACACCATATATTTT
TRBV13	NA	14	TRBJ1-2	NA	CASSRGQINYGYTF	TGTGCCAGCAGCCGCGGACAGATCAACTATGGCTACACCTTC
TRBV6-5	TRBD1	16	TRBJ1-6	NA	CASSSWDRGFNSPLHF	TGTGCCAGCAGTTCATGGGACAGGGGGTTCAATTCACCCCTCCACTTT
TRBV4-1	TRBD1	13	TRBJ1-1	many	CASSQAGGQKAFF	TGCGCCAGCAGCCAAGCAGGGGGACAGAAAGCTTTCTTT
TRBV6-5	NA	15	TRBJ1-4	NA	CASSYSTSTNEKLFF	TGTGCCAGCAGTTACTCGACATCAACTAATGAAAAACTGTTTTTT
TRBV7-9	NA	12	TRBJ1-2	NA	CASSLSGNGYTF	TGTGCCAGCAGCTTATCGGGGAATGGCTACACCTTC
TRBV2	NA	14	TRBJ2-7	NA	CASSVGWPPYEQYF	TGTGCCAGCAGTGTGGGCTGGCCCCCCTACGAGCAGTACTTC
TRBV7-9	TRBD1	14	TRBJ1-1	NA	CASSLRGLGTEAFF	TGTGCCAGCAGCCTCAGGGGGCTAGGCACTGAAGCTTTCTTT
TRBV10-3	NA	13	TRBJ1-6	NA	CAISGAGDSPLHF	TGTGCCATCAGTGGCGCAGGGGATTCACCCCTCCACTTT
TRBV3-1/TRBV3-2	TRBD1	15	TRBJ2-2	once	CASSEQQGGWMGLFF	TGTGCCAGCAGCGAACAACAGGGGGGTTGGATGGGGCTGTTTTTT
TRBV5-1	NA	15	TRBJ1-1	NA	CASSFRGVDDTEAFF	TGCGCCAGCAGTTTCCGCGGGGTTGATGACACTGAAGCTTTCTTT
TRBV3-1/TRBV3-2	TRBD1	13	TRBJ1-1	NA	CASSPLDRVGTFF	TGTGCCAGCAGCCCCTTGGACAGGGTCGGAACTTTCTTT
TRBV10-3	NA	14	TRBJ1-5	NA	CAISPTARNQPQHF	TGTGCCATCAGCCCGACAGCCCGCAATCAGCCCCAGCATTTT
TRBV24-1	TRBD1	15	TRBJ2-7	NA	CATSDFGQGAGEQYF	TGTGCCACCAGTGATTTTGGCCAGGGGGCCGGTGAGCAGTACTTC
TRBV19	NA	15	TRBJ2-3	NA	CASSKAPLGTDTQYF	TGTGCCAGTAGTAAAGCCCCCCTCGGCACAGATACGCAGTATTTT
TRBV9	TRBD2	15	TRBJ2-3	few	CASSVGRGGADTQYF	TGTGCCAGCAGCGTCGGGCGGGGGGGCGCAGATACGCAGTATTTT
TRBV9	TRBD1	15	TRBJ2-5	once	CASSPRGSHQETQYF	TGTGCCAGCAGCCCCAGGGGGTCCCACCAAGAGACCCAGTACTTC
TRBV27	NA	13	TRBJ1-1	NA	CASSSTVNTEAFF	TGTGCCAGCAGTTCGACAGTGAACACTGAAGCTTTCTTT
TRBV5-6	NA	13	TRBJ2-7	NA	CASSLNAVYEQYF	TGTGCCAGCAGCTTGAACGCGGTTTACGAGCAGTACTTC
TRBV27	TRBD2	16	TRBJ2-1	once	CASSLAGGPLYNEQFF	TGTGCCAGCAGTTTAGCGGGGGGGCCCCTTTACAATGAGCAGTTCTTC
TRBV13	NA	15	TRBJ1-1	NA	CASSLGRQGSTEAFF	TGTGCCAGCAGCTTAGGGCGGCAGGGGAGCACTGAAGCTTTCTTT
TRBV2	TRBD1	13	TRBJ1-5	few	CASRTGGREPQHF	TGTGCCAGCCGGACAGGAGGCAGGGAGCCCCAGCATTTT
TRBV18	NA	14	TRBJ1-1	NA	CASSPQEKNTEAFF	TGTGCCAGCTCACCACAGGAGAAGAACACTGAAGCTTTCTTT
TRBV5-1	NA	15	TRBJ1-1	NA	CASSLNAPGRREAFF	TGCGCCAGCAGCTTGAATGCCCCAGGTCGCCGTGAAGCTTTCTTT
TRBV27	TRBD1	16	TRBJ1-5	many	CASSSLTGGVNQPQHF	TGTGCCAGCAGTTCCTTGACAGGGGGCGTCAATCAGCCCCAGCATTTT
TRBV5-1	NA	13	TRBJ1-3	NA	CASTPGSGNTIYF	TGCGCCAGCACCCCGGGCTCTGGAAACACCATATATTTT
TRBV27	TRBD1	19	TRBJ1-2	NA	CASSREPSGGLVRGGGYTF	TGTGCCAGCAGTCGCGAACCTTCAGGGGGTCTAGTAAGGGGCGGTGGCTACACCTTC
TRBV20-1	NA	11	TRBJ1-2	few	CSARFSGGYTF	TGCAGTGCTAGATTCTCGGGGGGCTACACCTTC
TRBV2	NA	14	TRBJ2-5	NA	CASSEMRVQETQYF	TGTGCCAGCAGTGAAATGCGGGTCCAAGAGACCCAGTACTTC
TRBV12-3/TRBV12-4	NA	13	TRBJ1-6	NA	CASTTALTEALHF	TGTGCCAGCACCACGGCCCTCACTGAGGCCCTCCACTTT
TRBV4-1	NA	16	TRBJ1-1	NA	CASSQAPGGMNTEAFF	TGCGCCAGCAGCCAAGCACCGGGAGGAATGAACACTGAAGCTTTCTTT
TRBV6-4	NA	15	TRBJ1-2	NA	CASSSNALANYGYTF	TGTGCCAGCAGTTCTAATGCCCTAGCTAACTATGGCTACACCTTC
TRBV11-3	NA	13	TRBJ2-2	NA	CASSSPGVGELFF	TGTGCCAGCAGCTCCCCCGGAGTAGGGGAGCTGTTTTTT
TRBV4-1	NA	21	TRBJ1-5	NA	CASSQEFGLGDTPRGNQPQHF	TGCGCCAGCAGCCAAGAATTTGGCCTAGGGGACACCCCAAGGGGCAATCAGCCCCAGCATTTT
TRBV5-1	TRBD1	15	TRBJ1-2	NA	CASSETGQGTYGYTF	TGCGCCAGCAGCGAGACGGGACAGGGTACCTATGGCTACACCTTC
TRBV29-1	TRBD2	14	TRBJ2-2	NA	CSVRSGGFTGELFF	TGCAGCGTTAGGTCGGGGGGGTTCACCGGGGAGCTGTTTTTT
TRBV7-2	NA	13	TRBJ1-2	NA	CASSQLLRGGYTF	TGTGCCAGCAGCCAATTGTTGCGAGGAGGCTACACCTTC
TRBV6-1	NA	12	TRBJ1-1	NA	CASSEVAVEAFF	TGTGCCAGCAGTGAAGTGGCAGTCGAAGCTTTCTTT
TRBV10-3	TRBD1	14	TRBJ1-1	NA	CAISSLQGDTEAFF	TGTGCCATCAGTTCTTTACAGGGGGACACTGAAGCTTTCTTT
TRBV24-1	NA	13	TRBJ1-2	NA	CATSDDTWRGYTF	TGTGCCACCAGTGACGACACCTGGAGGGGCTACACCTTC
TRBV4-1	NA	15	TRBJ2-7	NA	CASSAFRTSFYEQYF	TGCGCCAGCAGCGCCTTTCGGACTTCCTTCTACGAGCAGTACTTC
TRBV12-3/TRBV12-4	NA	13	TRBJ2-7	few	CASSFGQIYEQYF	TGTGCCAGCAGTTTTGGACAGATCTACGAGCAGTACTTC
TRBV5-1	NA	18	TRBJ1-2	NA	CASSYVGERRFSNYGYTF	TGCGCCAGCAGCTACGTCGGGGAGCGACGATTTTCCAACTATGGCTACACCTTC
TRBV2	TRBD2	13	TRBJ2-7	NA	CASSEAWGGEQYF	TGTGCCAGCAGTGAAGCGTGGGGGGGCGAGCAGTACTTC
TRBV30	TRBD1	11	TRBJ1-2	NA	CAWNKGARYTF	TGTGCCTGGAATAAGGGGGCTCGCTACACCTTC